This T cell receptor (beta chain) was sequenced during a study of T cells in Graves' hyperthyroidism and ophthalmopathy. Whole-study findings and limits: Peripheral blood also featured most of the thyroid clonotypes expanded above 0.001.

There are 13 residues in the CDR3. Germline V lookup: CDR1 SGHRS, CDR2 YFSETQ. V was clipped by 6 bases and J by 0 bases, with 7 bases between them. This clonotype came up many times. The antigen is undetermined. Amplification of TCR beta CDR3 regions was performed using RNA transcripts as template. HTBI primers were used for first-round RT-PCR of the TCR CDR3. TCRdb reanalysed the multiplex PCR reads using MiXCR and keeps one entry per CDR3 protein. The data contain 90,000 to 120,000 distinct CDR3 sequences, 16% of them seen just once; the ten biggest clones take up around 44%. The study excluded patients with uncontrolled infection, other autoimmune disease, pregnancy or lactation. The diagnostic basis comprised clinical symptoms, serum thyroxine and TRAb, thyroid ultrasound and orbital computed tomography. Fresh peripheral blood, around 11 ml of it, supplied the PBMCs.

Specimen: blood. This clonotype was sampled from a woman aged 45-65 years with Graves' hyperthyroidism. V is TRBV5-1 and J is TRBJ1-3; unclear D gene. The CDR3 bases are TGCGCCAGCAAGCTAGACTCTGGAAACACCATATATTTT. Residues: CASKLDSGNTIYF. The full variable domain, its missing parts supplied by reference TRBV5-1 and TRBJ1-3, is KAGVTQTPRYLIKTRGQQVTLSCSPISGHRSVSWYQQTPGQGLQFLFEYFSETQRNKGNFPGRFSGRQFSNSRSEMNVSTLELGDSALYLCASKLDSGNTIYFGEGSWLTVV.